The 29 T cell receptor beta chains below were found in one sample sequenced in a study of shared clonotypes between healthy human individuals. Sequenced by immunoSEQ multiplex PCR; TCRdb stores in-frame clones only, minus some. The data show around 700,000 clones, with roughly 70% seen just once and about 1.7% held by the top ten. The sequencing input was memory CD4+ T cells sorted from blood. The subset: CD45RA-negative fraction. The receptors were gathered from a woman younger than 45 in good health.

This rearrangement joins TRBV7-9 to TRBJ2-7; 13 bases align to TRBD2. Germline trimming cut 5 bases from V and 3 bases from J; bases unmatched to any gene: 7. The germline CDR1 and CDR2 sequences are SEHNR and FQNEAQ (reference sequence). CDR3 size: 16 residues. This chain's CDR3 is CASSPGLAGIRYEQYF. In DNA, the CDR3 is TGTGCCAGCAGCCCGGGACTAGCGGGGATCCGCTACGAGCAGTACTTC.

This chain uses TRBV29-1 with TRBJ2-1, with D perhaps TRBD2 (9 bases). The CDR3 consists of 16 residues. Per germline, CDR1 SQVTM and CDR2 ANQGSEA. The germline V and J ends were trimmed by 3 bases and 4 bases, with 19 bases remaining between them. Here the CDR3 DNA reads TGCAGCGTTGACCAGGGGGCGGGAGGGCGATACAATGAGCAGTTCTTC. This gives the protein CSVDQGAGGRYNEQFF.

The rearrangement joins TRBV5-5 to TRBJ2-1; D remains unclear. The CDR3 loop spans 12 amino acids. Germline CDR1 and CDR2: SGHKS and YYEKEE (reference sequence). V was trimmed by 3 bases and J by 6 bases, leaving 7 bases between them. DNA for the CDR3: TGTGCCAGCAGCTCAACCCGCAATGAGCAGTTCTTC. It encodes CASSSTRNEQFF.

As regards this clone: Within the sample, other DNA sequences also encode this same CDR3. The chain recombines TRBV2 with TRBJ2-1, with 7 bases fitting TRBD2. V lost 0 bases to trimming and J lost 5 bases; unmatched junction nucleotides: 1. This CDR3 comprises 14 residues. Germline V gene lookup returns CDR1 SNHLY and CDR2 FYNNEI. The CDR3 region is CASSEARGNNEQFF. The CDR3 DNA follows: TGTGCCAGCAGTGAAGCGCGGGGGAACAATGAGCAGTTCTTC.

The chain carries TRBV7-9 and TRBJ1-3, with a weak D call TRBD1 (6 bases). Trimming cost V 11 bases and J 0 bases, with 20 bases left between them. CDR1 is SEHNR, CDR2 FQNEAQ, per germline (reference sequence). The CDR3 is 16 amino acids. The CDR3 protein is CASQTRGPSSGNTIYF. For the CDR3, the DNA is TGTGCCTCACAGACCAGGGGCCCGAGCTCTGGAAACACCATATATTTT.

This clone was seen a handful of times. The CDR3, as DNA: TGTGCCAGCAGTTTATCCCCGTTGGCAGGGGTAGGAGGCTACACCTTC. Its translation: CASSLSPLAGVGGYTF. This chain connects TRBV28 to TRBJ1-2, with D possibly TRBD1 on 6 matching bases. The germline V and J ends were trimmed by 1 base and 8 bases, with 20 bases remaining between them. Germline CDR1 is MDHEN and CDR2 is SYDVKM. This CDR3 region has 16 residues.

This clone was counted once. This chain links TRBV5-1 with TRBJ2-3; no firm D call. Trimming shortened V by 0 bases and J by 2 bases, and 10 bases separated the two germline ends. Germline V gene data show CDR1 as SGHRS and CDR2 as YFSETQ. The CDR3 consists of 15 residues. The CDR3 sequence: CASSLVASLTDTQYF. CDR3 bases: TGCGCCAGCAGCTTGGTTGCCAGCCTCACAGATACGCAGTATTTT.

Ten or more counts support this clone. The chain employs TRBV5-4 and TRBJ1-3; TRBD1 might be the D (5 bases). The germline V and J ends were trimmed by 0 bases and 2 bases, with 12 bases remaining between them. The CDR3 covers 16 residues. Germline CDR1 and CDR2: SGHNT and YYREEE (reference sequence). The chain's CDR3 is CASSLVGGGTGNTIYF. Written as DNA, the CDR3 is TGTGCCAGCAGCTTGGTCGGGGGAGGGACTGGAAACACCATATATTTT.

The chain uses TRBV11-1 and TRBJ1-1, with no clear D. Trimming stripped 4 bases from V and 11 bases from J, with 14 bases between. The CDR3 extends over 12 amino acids. From germline, CDR1 is SGHAT and CDR2 FQDESV (reference sequence). The chain's CDR3 is CASSSKIIGAFF. In nucleotides, the CDR3 is TGTGCCAGCAGCTCTAAGATTATAGGGGCTTTCTTT.

This clone was observed once. This rearrangement joins TRBV19 to TRBJ2-1; 8 positions agree with TRBD2. With 3 bases clipped from V and 6 bases from J, the junction kept 13 bases outside the gene matches. The CDR3 sequence is 17 residues long. Germline CDR1 reads LNHDA; CDR2 reads SQIVND (reference sequence). The CDR3 DNA reads as TGTGCCAGTAGTATTCGGGCTAGCGGGCCCAGGGGCAATGAGCAGTTCTTC. Protein: CASSIRASGPRGNEQFF.

The CDR3 here is CASSLVLAGGPGEQYF. CDR3 nucleotides: TGTGCCAGCAGCTTAGTACTAGCGGGAGGGCCAGGCGAGCAGTACTTC. The V and J genes are TRBV7-9 and TRBJ2-7; 13 nucleotides agree with TRBD2. From germline, CDR1 is SEHNR and CDR2 FQNEAQ (reference sequence). The CDR3 sequence is 16 residues long. J gave up 6 bases and V 1 base, and 6 bases lay outside the gene matches.

The gene calls are TRBV6-5 and TRBJ1-4, with TRBD1 matching 10 bases. Germline V gene data show CDR1 as MNHEY and CDR2 as SVGAGI. The junction had 3 bases not matched to a gene; V was cut back by 2 bases and J by 6 bases. The CDR3 runs 15 residues. The CDR3 region is CASSYLGTGDEKLFF. The CDR3, as DNA: TGTGCCAGCAGTTACCTCGGGACAGGGGATGAAAAACTGTTTTTT.

The chain uses TRBV28 and TRBJ1-1; D not certain. With 5 bases removed from V and 4 bases from J, the gap between germline ends came to 17 bases. The CDR3 is made up of 15 amino acids. Germline V gene lookup returns CDR1 MDHEN and CDR2 SYDVKM. The CDR3: CASSPVQGVGTEAFF. The CDR3 nucleotides read TGTGCCAGCAGTCCGGTACAAGGAGTGGGCACTGAAGCTTTCTTT.

The chain has TRBV15 and TRBJ2-3; tentative D call: TRBD2 (6 bases). The CDR3 is 15 amino acids. Germline V gene data show CDR1 as LNHNV and CDR2 as YYDKDF (reference sequence). V lost 4 bases, J lost 4 bases, and 15 bases lay in between. The CDR3 reads CATSIGVAGSDTQYF. The CDR3 nucleotides read TGTGCCACCAGCATCGGTGTGGCGGGGTCAGATACGCAGTATTTT.

The chain combines TRBV27 with TRBJ1-2, with TRBD1 matching 7 bases. The CDR3 has 16 residues. With V trimmed by 5 bases and J by 2 bases, 11 bases remained unmatched. Germline CDR1 is MNHEY and CDR2 is SMNVEV (reference sequence). CDR3 nucleotide sequence: TGTGCCAGCAGTGCCCACGTGGGACAGACCAACTATGGCTACACCTTC. Its translation is CASSAHVGQTNYGYTF.

V gene TRBV2 combines with J gene TRBJ1-1; D is unresolved. In germline, CDR1 is SNHLY, CDR2 FYNNEI. Trimming took off 2 bases at V and 0 bases at J, with 10 bases between the two ends. This CDR3 region has 15 residues. The CDR3 protein is CASSELRTMNTEAFF. The CDR3 DNA follows: TGTGCCAGCAGTGAACTACGGACCATGAACACTGAAGCTTTCTTT. The whole variable domain, filled in from reference TRBV2 and TRBJ1-1, reads EPEVTQTPSHQVTQMGQEVILRCVPISNHLYFYWYRQILGQKVEFLVSFYNNEISEKSEIFDDQFSVERPDGSNFTLKIRSTKLEDSAMYFCASSELRTMNTEAFFGQGTRLTVV.

This clone was counted a single time. J is TRBJ1-5 and V is TRBV11-2, with a weak D call TRBD1 (6 bases). Germline-derived CDR1 and CDR2 are SGHAT and FQNNGV. V was clipped by 2 bases and J by 4 bases, with 12 bases between them. CDR3 length: 15 residues. CDR3 residues: CASSLSDRWNQPQHF. The DNA for the CDR3 is TGTGCCAGCAGCTTATCGGACAGATGGAATCAGCCCCAGCATTTT. Drawing the rest from reference TRBV11-2 and TRBJ1-5, the complete variable domain is EAGVAQSPRYKIIEKRQSVAFWCNPISGHATLYWYQQILGQGPKLLIQFQNNGVVDDSQLPKDRFSAERLKGVDSTLKIQPAKLEDSAVYLCASSLSDRWNQPQHFGDGTRLSIL.

The chain has TRBV7-3 and TRBJ2-3, with no clear D. Germline lookup yields CDR1 SGHTA and CDR2 FQGTGA. The CDR3 is made up of 16 amino acids. V was trimmed by 2 bases and J by 0 bases, leaving 12 bases between them. This CDR3 is CASSLAAYPSTDTQYF. The CDR3 coding sequence is TGTGCCAGCAGCTTAGCGGCGTACCCTAGCACAGATACGCAGTATTTT. The complete variable domain, with remaining parts taken from reference TRBV7-3 and TRBJ2-3, reads GAGVSQTPSNKVTEKGKYVELRCDPISGHTALYWYRQSLGQGPEFLIYFQGTGAADDSGLPNDRFFAVRPEGSVSTLKIQRTERGDSAVYLCASSLAAYPSTDTQYFGPGTRLTVL.

The sample holds a few counts of this clone. V usage is TRBV6-1 and J usage is TRBJ2-2; D is ambiguous. The CDR3 is 14 residues long. Per germline, CDR1 MNHNS and CDR2 SASEGT. Between the trimmed V and J ends, which lost 4 bases and 0 bases, there was a span of 6 bases. The CDR3 region has the DNA TGTGCCAGCAGTGGGGTAGCGAACACCGGGGAGCTGTTTTTT. It translates to CASSGVANTGELFF.

This clone occurred a few times. The genes are TRBV7-9 and TRBJ1-5; a weak D match, TRBD1 (5 bases). Germline V CDR1 and CDR2: SEHNR, FQNEAQ (reference sequence). Trimming pared 3 bases from V and 7 bases from J, leaving 13 bases between. The CDR3 covers 14 residues. CDR3 in DNA: TGTGCCAGCAGCTTTGGACAAGACGGCCAGCCCCAGCATTTT. It specifies CASSFGQDGQPQHF.

This clone appeared a single time. The rearrangement uses TRBV19 and TRBJ2-7, with D possibly TRBD1 on 6 matching bases. The germline V gene encodes CDR1 LNHDA and CDR2 SQIVND (reference sequence). The CDR3 sequence is 13 residues long. Between the trimmed V and J ends, which lost 6 bases and 6 bases, there was a span of 15 bases. CDR3: CASSNTGSGEQYF. The DNA for the CDR3 is TGTGCCAGTAGCAACACAGGGTCTGGCGAGCAGTACTTC.

The J gene is TRBJ1-5, the V gene TRBV30, with 9 bases that match TRBD1. The CDR3 consists of 13 residues. Trimming cost V 4 bases and J 5 bases; bases outside gene matches: 3. The germline gives CDR1 GTSNPN, CDR2 SVGIG (reference sequence). The CDR3 loop reads CAWNTGGYQPQHF. The CDR3 region has the DNA TGTGCCTGGAATACAGGGGGCTATCAGCCCCAGCATTTT.

Concerning this clone itself: A junction boundary mismatches the germline segment, possibly from a read error. The V gene is TRBV4-1, the J gene TRBJ1-4, with D unresolved. The germline gives CDR1 MGHRA, CDR2 YSYEKL. This CDR3 is built from 12 residues. The CDR3 DNA is TGCGCCAGCAGGCAAGCATTTGAAAAACTGTTTTTT. It specifies CASRQAFEKLFF.

The rearrangement links TRBV11-2 to TRBJ2-3, with 10 positions matching TRBD2. Looked up from germline, CDR1 is SGHAT and CDR2 is FQNNGV. Trimming at V came to 5 bases and at J to 5 bases, leaving 10 bases not matched to a gene. The CDR3 has 16 amino acids. The CDR3 reads CASSPTSGSGEDTQYF. The CDR3 bases are TGTGCCAGCAGCCCGACTAGCGGGTCGGGGGAAGATACGCAGTATTTT.

The J gene is TRBJ1-2, the V gene TRBV18; D is unclear. The CDR3 is made up of 16 amino acids. Germline lookup yields CDR1 KGHSH and CDR2 LQKENI. V gave up 3 bases and J gave up 0 bases, with 14 bases separating them. CDR3 region: CASSPDLGRTNYGYTF. CDR3 in DNA: TGTGCCAGCTCACCGGACCTCGGCAGAACTAACTATGGCTACACCTTC.

In this sample, this clone turned up once. V is TRBV11-3 and J is TRBJ2-1; D gene ambiguous. Per germline, CDR1 SGHNT and CDR2 YENEEA. Between the trimmed V and J ends, which lost 0 bases and 9 bases, there was a span of 12 bases. The CDR3 totals 14 residues. In nucleotides, the CDR3 is TGTGCCAGCAGCTTAGATCATGGCAAACGTGAGCAGTTCTTC. It is translated as CASSLDHGKREQFF.

The rearrangement joins TRBV15 to TRBJ2-5; the match to TRBD1 covers 10 bases. The CDR3 contains 15 residues. The trim removed 4 bases at V and 5 bases at J, leaving 7 bases unmatched. Germline-derived CDR1 and CDR2 are LNHNV and YYDKDF (reference sequence). CDR3 DNA sequence: TGTGCCACCAGCATACCGACAGGGGGCACGGAGACCCAGTACTTC. Its translation is CATSIPTGGTETQYF.

This sequence joins TRBV2 and TRBJ2-3, with D possibly called TRBD1 or TRBD2 (6 bases each). V shed 8 bases and J shed 0 bases, with 15 bases lying between them. The CDR3 spans 15 residues. Germline-derived CDR1 and CDR2 are SNHLY and FYNNEI. The DNA for the CDR3 is TGTGCCAGCCTACGGGGGCCTATTAGCACAGATACGCAGTATTTT. This translates into CASLRGPISTDTQYF.

This chain links TRBV2 with TRBJ2-5; TRBD2 matches 7 bases. The germline CDR1 and CDR2 sequences are SNHLY and FYNNEI. This CDR3 contains 15 residues. V trimming: 3 bases; J trimming: 2 bases; junction bases outside the gene matches: 6. CDR3 DNA sequence: TGTGCCAGCAGTGACCCAGGGAGGGGTCAAGAGACCCAGTACTTC. Translated, it gives CASSDPGRGQETQYF.